These 8 T cell receptor beta chains were sequenced from one sample in a study of blood T cells in healthy people across ages. Alongside a J-beta primer mix, a sample-barcoded 5' primer served in a second PCR lasting about 7 to 12 cycles. One entry per CDR3 protein, called by TCRdb with MiXCR from the 5' RACE reads. The sample includes 700,000 or so distinct CDR3 sequences, roughly 41% seen only once; the top ten take around 30%. The sequenced material came from blood. All receptors come from a man aged 80 or over in good health.

This clonotype was counted once. V and J are TRBV5-1 and TRBJ2-1; D not certain. Trimming pared 0 bases from V and 0 bases from J, leaving 13 bases between. Germline V gene sequence: CDR1 SGHRS, CDR2 YFSETQ. This CDR3 spans 17 amino acids. CDR3 in amino acids: CASSLEGGPSSYNEQFF. CDR3 coding DNA: TGCGCCAGCAGCTTGGAAGGCGGCCCGAGCTCCTACAATGAGCAGTTCTTC.

The rearrangement uses TRBV7-9 and TRBJ2-1; no clear D gene. Germline V gene sequence: CDR1 SEHNR, CDR2 FQNEAQ (reference sequence). V was cut by 6 bases and J by 6 bases, with 12 bases left in between. The CDR3 totals 13 residues. CDR3 sequence: CASSGVVANEQFF. CDR3 DNA: TGTGCCAGCAGTGGCGTAGTGGCCAATGAGCAGTTCTTC.

J is TRBJ2-1 and V is TRBV7-9; a possible D gene is TRBD1 (6 bases). The CDR3 spans 15 residues. V shed 5 bases and J shed 5 bases, with 16 bases lying between them. Germline assignment: CDR1 SEHNR and CDR2 FQNEAQ (reference sequence). Here the CDR3 DNA reads TGTGCCAGCAGCCCCCCCGGGACATACCACAATGAGCAGTTCTTC. It encodes CASSPPGTYHNEQFF.

This clonotype was detected only a few times. The chain recombines TRBV7-2 with TRBJ1-5, with D uncertain. The CDR3 is 12 residues long. CDR1 is SGHTA and CDR2 is FQGNSA in the germline V gene. The V end lost 1 base, the J end lost 6 bases, and 4 bases lay between the germline ends. This chain's CDR3 is CASSLVGQPQHF. The DNA for the CDR3 is TGTGCCAGCAGCTTAGTCGGTCAGCCCCAGCATTTT.

This clonotype has a count of ten or more. The chain couples TRBV4-2 to TRBJ2-5; no clear D. The CDR3 sequence is 12 residues long. Trimming shortened V by 0 bases and J by 13 bases, and 12 bases separated the two germline ends. Germline V gene data show CDR1 as LGHNA and CDR2 as YNFKEQ. The CDR3 sequence: CASSQDRGPSYF. CDR3 coding DNA: TGTGCCAGCAGCCAAGATCGAGGACCGTCGTACTTC.

The chain links TRBV20-1 to TRBJ2-1; tentatively, D is TRBD1 or TRBD2 (6 bases each). The CDR3 is 14 residues long. Trimming removed 3 bases at V and 4 bases at J, with 13 bases between. The germline CDR1 and CDR2 sequences are DFQATT and SNEGSKA (reference sequence). CDR3 sequence: CSARGRGTYNEQFF. In DNA form, the CDR3 reads TGCAGTGCTAGGGGGCGCGGGACATACAATGAGCAGTTCTTC.

The V gene is TRBV6-5, the J gene TRBJ2-7, with 13 bases identical to TRBD2. Trimming took 4 bases from V and 7 from J; bases not matched to a gene: 13. Germline lookup yields CDR1 MNHEY and CDR2 SVGAGI. CDR3 length: 17 residues. DNA of the CDR3: TGTGCCAGCAGTTTCCGAGGACTAGCGGGAGCAGGGAATGAGCAGTACTTC. Translating it yields CASSFRGLAGAGNEQYF.

This clonotype has at least ten counts. The CDR3: CAIQVRGNQPQHF. In DNA form, the CDR3 reads TGTGCCATTCAGGTTAGGGGCAATCAGCCCCAGCATTTT. The chain combines TRBV28 with TRBJ1-5; D call uncertain. CDR1 MDHEN and CDR2 SYDVKM come from the germline V gene. Between the trimmed V and J ends, which lost 10 bases and 2 bases, there was a span of 12 bases. The CDR3 covers 13 residues.